Below, 12 T cell receptor beta chains from the same sample are listed, as sequenced in a study of cytomegalovirus exposure and HLA in healthy donors. In the PCR, 60 Vbeta and 13 Jbeta primers were used. The method was immunoSEQ multiplex PCR; TCRdb's version includes in-frame clones alone and lacks a portion of them. The sample lists roughly 31,000 clones; about 62% were seen once. Sequences were obtained from PBMCs. The source is a male donor in good health and CMV-seropositive.

J is TRBJ1-4 and V is TRBV20-1, with D perhaps matching TRBD1 (5 bases). Germline loops: CDR1 DFQATT, CDR2 SNEGSKA (reference sequence). The CDR3 runs to 11 residues. V was trimmed by 5 bases and J by 7 bases, leaving 8 bases between them. This chain's CDR3 is CSAPDSEKLFF. The CDR3 bases are TGCAGTGCTCCAGACAGTGAAAAACTGTTTTTT.

V and J are TRBV4-1 and TRBJ1-4; 8 positions agree with TRBD1. The CDR3 spans 14 residues. The J segment lost 4 bases and the V segment lost 6 bases, leaving 4 bases of the junction unmatched. CDR1 and CDR2 from the germline V gene are MGHRA and YSYEKL. DNA for the CDR3: TGCGCCAGCAGTCAGGGGGCCTTTAATGAAAAACTGTTTTTT. It codes for CASSQGAFNEKLFF.

V and J are TRBV28 and TRBJ2-6, with D hard to call. Germline V gene data show CDR1 as MDHEN and CDR2 as SYDVKM. V was shortened by 2 bases and J by 2 bases, with 13 bases between the two germline ends. This CDR3 is built from 17 residues. CDR3 sequence (DNA): TGTGCCAGCAGTTTACTTACCACGGTCCCTGGGGCCAACGTCCTGACTTTC. It yields the protein CASSLLTTVPGANVLTF. The variable domain in full, completed from reference TRBV28 and TRBJ2-6, reads DVKVTQSSRYLVKRTGEKVFLECVQDMDHENMFWYRQDPGLGLRLIYFSYDVKMKEKGDIPEGYSVSREKKERFSLILESASTNQTSMYLCASSLLTTVPGANVLTFGAGSRLTVL.

Written as DNA, the CDR3 is TGCGCCAGCAGCCAAGAGGGGACATCGTCGGATACGCAGTATTTT. Its translation is CASSQEGTSSDTQYF. V and J are TRBV4-1 and TRBJ2-3; D is possibly TRBD1 (6 bases). V lost 0 bases, J lost 6 bases, and 13 bases lay in between. CDR1 and CDR2 (germline): MGHRA, YSYEKL. The CDR3 covers 15 residues.

The chain employs TRBV27 and TRBJ1-2, with D possibly TRBD1 on 5 matching bases. The CDR3 covers 14 residues. Germline values: CDR1 MNHEY, CDR2 SMNVEV (reference sequence). V was pared by 5 bases and J by 8 bases, with 18 bases between. CDR3 nucleotides: TGTGCCAGCAGTCCGACAGCCCCGTCGCAGGGCTACACCTTC. Translated: CASSPTAPSQGYTF.

This chain uses TRBV10-3 with TRBJ2-5; 7 bases fit TRBD2. CDR1 is ENHRY, CDR2 SYGVKD, per germline. V was clipped by 8 bases and J by 3 bases; unmatched bases: 6. The CDR3 covers 13 residues. This CDR3 reads CAIAGTTKETQYF. Written as DNA, the CDR3 is TGTGCCATCGCCGGGACTACCAAAGAGACCCAGTACTTC.

The chain combines TRBV15 with TRBJ2-7; 10 bases are shared with TRBD2. V dropped 4 bases and J dropped 4; count of bases not matched to a gene: 16. There are 18 residues in the CDR3. Germline CDR1 LNHNV, CDR2 YYDKDF (reference sequence). In nucleotides, the CDR3 is TGTGCCACCAGCAAAGACCGAATAGGGGTAGCGGGAGGATACGAGCAGTACTTC. Translated, it gives CATSKDRIGVAGGYEQYF.

The chain carries TRBV4-2 and TRBJ2-3; TRBD2 agrees at 9 bases. The CDR3 runs to 17 residues. The J segment lost 1 base and the V segment lost 0 bases, leaving 5 bases of the junction unmatched. Germline lookup yields CDR1 LGHNA and CDR2 YNFKEQ. CDR3 sequence reads: CASSQEGAGGRTDTQYF. CDR3 bases: TGTGCCAGCAGCCAAGAAGGGGCGGGAGGGCGCACAGATACGCAGTATTTT.

The chain employs TRBV10-1 and TRBJ2-7; D perhaps matches TRBD2 (6 bases). In germline, CDR1 is WNHNN, CDR2 SYGVQD (reference sequence). This CDR3 is built from 13 residues. V lost 5 bases and J lost 4, with 12 bases in between. Written as DNA, the CDR3 is TGCGCCAGCAGTCCGGGAGCAGAATACGAGCAGTACTTC. It specifies CASSPGAEYEQYF.

This clone was counted a single time. The gene calls are TRBV7-9 and TRBJ1-1; D gene unclear. CDR1 SEHNR and CDR2 FQNEAQ come from the germline V gene (reference sequence). With 5 bases removed from V and 7 bases from J, the gap between germline ends came to 11 bases. This CDR3 spans 12 amino acids. The CDR3 loop is CASSPDSVEAFF. The CDR3 DNA reads as TGTGCCAGCAGCCCTGACTCGGTTGAAGCTTTCTTT.

The V call is TRBV30, the J call TRBJ1-1; TRBD1 might be the D (5 bases). V lost 4 bases to trimming and J lost 3 bases, with 15 bases between them. Looked up from germline, CDR1 is GTSNPN and CDR2 is SVGIG (reference sequence). The CDR3 has 14 amino acids. The CDR3 is CAWNLGVLDTEAFF. Here the CDR3 DNA reads TGTGCCTGGAACCTAGGGGTGTTGGACACTGAAGCTTTCTTT. Filled out from reference TRBV30 and TRBJ1-1, the complete variable domain reads SQTIHQWPATLVQPVGSPLSLECTVEGTSNPNLYWYRQAAGRGLQLLFYSVGIGQISSEVPQNLSASRPQDRQFILSSKKLLLSDSGFYLCAWNLGVLDTEAFFGQGTRLTVV.

The rearrangement links TRBV5-1 to TRBJ2-6, with D tentatively TRBD1 (6 bases). Trimming took 4 bases from V and 0 from J, leaving 11 bases between them. Per germline, CDR1 SGHRS and CDR2 YFSETQ. CDR3 length: 16 amino acids. The CDR3, as DNA: TGCGCCAGCAGCCCCGGGACAACCTCTGGGGCCAACGTCCTGACTTTC. The encoded protein is CASSPGTTSGANVLTF.